This TCR beta chain appears in the sequencing data of a study of breast tumors, draining lymph nodes, adjacent tissues. Study-wide findings and caveats: The data were judged consistent with most tumor T cells coming from lymph node and expanding in tumor.

TCRdb reprocessed the multiplex PCR reads via MiXCR and lists one record per CDR3 protein. The sample contains about 31,000 distinct CDR3 sequences, approximately 57% of which appear only once. Only one count was recorded for this clonotype. Its antigen is undetermined. The junction had 7 bases not matched to a gene; V was cut back by 0 bases and J by 1 base. Germline V CDR1 and CDR2: LNHNV, YYDKDF (reference sequence). This CDR3 region has 17 residues. The V and J genes are TRBV15 and TRBJ2-5; 8 bases align to TRBD1. Sequencing was performed on breast tumor tissue. The origin of this receptor is a female donor with breast cancer. Some clones in this sample may be carry-over from other donors' samples. Here the CDR3 DNA reads TGTGCCACCAGCAGAGATCGCACAGGGGGTTTCCAAGAGACCCAGTACTTC. It encodes CATSRDRTGGFQETQYF. The whole variable domain, filled in from reference TRBV15 and TRBJ2-5, reads DAMVIQNPRYQVTQFGKPVTLSCSQTLNHNVMYWYQQKSSQAPKLLFHYYDKDFNNEADTPDNFQSRRPNTSFCFLDIRSPGLGDTAMYLCATSRDRTGGFQETQYFGPGTRLLVL.